This T cell receptor (beta chain) was found in a study of cytomegalovirus exposure and HLA in healthy donors. Study conclusions and caveats: In vitro checks showed that three CMV-associated chains really do target CMV antigens. Associated with cytomegalovirus, according to the listing, were 150 to 200 TCR beta chains.

This clone was observed a handful of times. Its antigen is still unknown. Among the roughly 120 subjects of the validation cohort, separate from the 666-subject first cohort, were the donors. With 5 bases removed from V and 7 bases from J, the gap between germline ends came to 14 bases. The CDR3 is made up of 13 amino acids. The germline V gene encodes CDR1 MDHEN and CDR2 SYDVKM. Assay: immunoSEQ multiplex PCR; the TCRdb copy retains only in-frame clones and omits some. The sample lists roughly 330,000 clones; about nine tenths were seen once. The TCR was taken from a woman aged 25-40 years in good health and CMV-seropositive. Input material: PBMCs. V usage is TRBV28 and J usage is TRBJ2-5, with a tentative D call TRBD1 (6 bases). CDR3 sequence: CASSRNRVGTQYF. Here the CDR3 DNA reads TGTGCCAGCAGTAGAAACAGGGTAGGGACCCAGTACTTC.